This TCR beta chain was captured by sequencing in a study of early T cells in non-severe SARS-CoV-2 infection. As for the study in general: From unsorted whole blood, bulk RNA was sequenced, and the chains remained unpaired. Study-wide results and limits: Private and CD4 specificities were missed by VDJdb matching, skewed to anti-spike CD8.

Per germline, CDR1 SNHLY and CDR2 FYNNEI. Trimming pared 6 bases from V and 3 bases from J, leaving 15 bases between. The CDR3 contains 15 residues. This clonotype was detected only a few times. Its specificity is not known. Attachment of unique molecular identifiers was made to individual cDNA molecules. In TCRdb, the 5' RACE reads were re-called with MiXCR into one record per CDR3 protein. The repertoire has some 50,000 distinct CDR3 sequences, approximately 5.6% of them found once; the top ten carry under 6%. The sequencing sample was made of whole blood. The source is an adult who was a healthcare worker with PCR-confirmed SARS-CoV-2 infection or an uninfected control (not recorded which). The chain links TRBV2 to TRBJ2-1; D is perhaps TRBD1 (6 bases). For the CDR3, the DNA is TGTGCCAGCAGACGGTCGACAGGCCGCTACAATGAGCAGTTCTTC. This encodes CASRRSTGRYNEQFF.